This is a list of T cell receptor beta chains from one sample in a study of T cells in Graves' hyperthyroidism and ophthalmopathy. TCRdb re-called the multiplex PCR reads through MiXCR, storing one row per CDR3 protein. The profile shows a few hundred thousand distinct CDR3 sequences, around 43% of them singletons. Specimen: peripheral blood or thyroid tissue (not recorded which). The receptors were sampled from an adult woman with Graves' disease, either hyperthyroidism or ophthalmopathy (not recorded which). The CDR3 runs from the conserved cysteine through the conserved F or W. Clone sizes are given selectively: once, few, many, or a class where the clone is expanded.

few | TRBJ1-1 | TRBV29-1 | CSVDTGVSSEAFF
- | TRBJ2-5 | TRBV24-1 | CATSDPGQGRETQYF
many | TRBJ1-5 | TRBV6-6 | CASSYSSGSNQPQHF
few | TRBJ2-7 | TRBV19 | CASRTTGGEQYF
once | TRBJ1-6 | TRBV12-3/TRBV12-4 | CASSLDTPNNSPPHF
- | TRBJ1-3 | TRBV5-4 | CASSLAGEMGNTIYF
- | TRBJ1-1 | TRBV12-3/TRBV12-4 | CASSPHSRGTGEAFF
many | TRBJ2-5 | TRBV19 | CASKGQETQYF
- | TRBJ2-7 | TRBV29-1 | CSLMGGREQYF
many | TRBJ2-5 | TRBV20-1 | CSPGGGYQETQYF
few | TRBJ2-7 | TRBV15 | CATSPGRSYEQYF
many | TRBJ1-4 | TRBV30 | CAWSVQANEKLFF
- | TRBJ2-7 | TRBV6-2/TRBV6-3 | CASATLAPYEQYF
- | TRBJ2-7 | TRBV29-1 | CSAKVDSHEQYF
- | TRBJ2-5 | TRBV7-2 | CASSSQTSGAPAKETQYF
- | TRBJ1-5 | TRBV2 | CASVGGSGQPQHF
few | TRBJ1-6 | TRBV19 | CASRPTGAGSPLHF
- | TRBJ1-3 | TRBV9 | CASSATRSSGNTIYF